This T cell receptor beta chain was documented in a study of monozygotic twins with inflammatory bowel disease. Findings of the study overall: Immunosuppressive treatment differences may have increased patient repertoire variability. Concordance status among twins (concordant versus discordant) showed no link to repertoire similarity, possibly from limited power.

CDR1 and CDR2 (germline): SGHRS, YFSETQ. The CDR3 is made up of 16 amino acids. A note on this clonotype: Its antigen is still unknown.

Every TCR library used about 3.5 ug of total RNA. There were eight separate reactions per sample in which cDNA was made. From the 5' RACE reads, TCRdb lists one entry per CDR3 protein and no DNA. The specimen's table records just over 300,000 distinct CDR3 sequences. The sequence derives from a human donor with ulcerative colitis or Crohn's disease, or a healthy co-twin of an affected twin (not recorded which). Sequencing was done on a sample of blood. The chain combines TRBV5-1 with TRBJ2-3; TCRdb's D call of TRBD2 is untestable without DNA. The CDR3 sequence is CASSLGRGLSTDTQYF.